This TCR beta chain was recorded in a study of blood T cell repertoires in COVID-19. Overall study context: Collection of acute and convalescent COVID-19 samples took place in the United States, Italy and Spain.

Repertoires were generated with immunoSEQ multiplex PCR, while TCRdb's copy carries only in-frame clones and drops some. The sample includes some 230,000 clones, approximately 85% of them seen just once. The V gene's germline CDR1 is LGHDT and CDR2 YNNKEL (reference sequence). The CDR3 consists of 17 residues. Unmatched junction bases numbered 5, after V lost 0 bases and J lost 2 bases. The material sequenced was peripheral blood. The J gene is TRBJ2-3, the V gene TRBV3-1 (or the pseudogene TRBV3-2); the match to TRBD2 covers 10 bases. This sequence originates from a man aged 50 or older who had recovered from COVID-19. Here the CDR3 reads CASSQDRTSGSTDTQYF. The CDR3 nucleotides are TGTGCCAGCAGCCAAGATAGGACTAGCGGCTCCACAGATACGCAGTATTTT.